The 27 T cell receptor beta chains listed next were all sequenced from one sample in a study of spatial heterogeneity in lung cancer. In TCRdb, the 5' RACE reads were re-called with MiXCR into one record per CDR3 protein. The sample includes under 15,000 distinct CDR3 sequences, around 15% of them seen just once. Regarding time point: sample taken at primary tumor resection. Researchers sequenced whole RNA taken from tumor, nontumor lung or frozen PBMC without sorting. The starting material was PBMCs, obtained at surgery. The origin of the receptors is a male donor with early-stage non-small cell lung cancer.

This clonotype came up many times. The rearrangement joins TRBV12-3 or TRBV12-4 to TRBJ1-5, with a tentative D call TRBD1 (6 bases). Trimming left V 8 bases short and J 5 bases short, with 19 bases between. The CDR3 loop spans 15 amino acids. CDR3: CASQSTGPGDQPQHF. The DNA for the CDR3 is TGTGCCAGCCAAAGCACAGGGCCGGGGGATCAGCCCCAGCATTTT.

V usage is TRBV5-1 and J usage is TRBJ2-5; 10 bases are a match to TRBD1. Looked up from germline, CDR1 is SGHRS and CDR2 is YFSETQ. Losses at the gene ends were 2 bases for V and 4 bases for J; bases not matched to a gene: 5. The CDR3 is made up of 15 amino acids. The DNA of the CDR3 is TGCGCCAGCAGCTTAGGGACAGGGGATGGAGAGACCCAGTACTTC. It codes for CASSLGTGDGETQYF.

The chain has TRBV29-1 and TRBJ1-4, with 11 positions matching TRBD1. Germline lookup yields CDR1 SQVTM and CDR2 ANQGSEA. The V and J ends lost 4 bases and 3 bases, in that order; junction bases with no gene match: 4. This CDR3 region has 15 residues. This CDR3 is CSVGGDRGANEKLFF. The CDR3 DNA is TGCAGCGTTGGAGGGGACAGGGGGGCTAATGAAAAACTGTTTTTT.

Judged by abundance, this clonotype is large. This chain connects TRBV5-1 to TRBJ2-1; 7 nucleotides match TRBD2. Per germline, CDR1 SGHRS and CDR2 YFSETQ. With V trimmed by 0 bases and J by 0 bases, 3 bases remained unmatched. The CDR3 totals 16 residues. This CDR3 is CASSLAGTNSYNEQFF. CDR3 bases: TGCGCCAGCAGCTTGGCAGGGACTAACTCCTACAATGAGCAGTTCTTC.

This clonotype was seen repeatedly, ten times or more. V is TRBV27 and J is TRBJ2-1, with 12 bases fitting TRBD1. J was trimmed by 10 bases and V by 4 bases; bases with no gene match: 5. Germline V CDR1 and CDR2: MNHEY, SMNVEV (reference sequence). This CDR3 has 14 residues. The CDR3 spells CASSWDRGLGEQFF. In DNA form, the CDR3 reads TGTGCCAGCAGTTGGGACAGGGGGCTAGGAGAGCAGTTCTTC.

This clonotype was seen a handful of times. J is TRBJ2-6 and V is TRBV4-3; TRBD1 is a possible D gene (5 bases). CDR3 length: 16 residues. Germline values: CDR1 LGHNA, CDR2 YSLEER. Trimming left V 0 bases short and J 2 bases short, with 8 bases between. The CDR3 loop reads CASSQDTRAGANVLTF. In nucleotides, the CDR3 is TGCGCCAGCAGCCAAGATACCAGGGCTGGGGCCAACGTCCTGACTTTC.

By share, this clonotype ranks as medium-sized. The rearrangement links TRBV24-1 to TRBJ2-1, with D perhaps being TRBD1 or TRBD2 (6 bases each). The length of the CDR3 is 14 residues. The V end was cut by 4 bases, the J end by 8 bases, with 14 bases between. Germline V gene lookup returns CDR1 KGHDR and CDR2 SFDVKD. CDR3 sequence reads: CATSEKFGGDEQFF. The DNA for the CDR3 is TGTGCCACCAGTGAGAAATTCGGGGGCGATGAGCAGTTCTTC.

This clonotype has a count of ten or more. The chain uses TRBV20-1 and TRBJ2-1, with 10 bases that match TRBD2. J lost 5 bases, V lost 3 bases, and 7 bases had no gene match. The germline V gene has CDR1 DFQATT and CDR2 SNEGSKA (reference sequence). This CDR3 comprises 15 residues. CDR3 nucleotide sequence: TGCAGTGCTAGTATCCTAGCGGGGGACCACAATGAGCAGTTCTTC. This gives the protein CSASILAGDHNEQFF.

This clonotype came up a few times. V is TRBV28 and J is TRBJ2-3; TRBD2 agrees at 9 bases. Trimming at V came to 10 bases and at J to 2 bases, leaving 7 bases not matched to a gene. The CDR3 consists of 14 residues. Germline CDR1 MDHEN, CDR2 SYDVKM. The CDR3 region has the DNA TGTGCCACCCTTAGCGGGGGATACACAGATACGCAGTATTTT. Its translation: CATLSGGYTDTQYF.

This clonotype turned up a few times. The chain combines TRBV3-1 with TRBJ1-1; D unclear. The CDR3 consists of 12 residues. V lost 6 bases and J lost 0, with 5 bases in between. Germline V gives CDR1 LGHDT, CDR2 YNNKEL (reference sequence). The CDR3 DNA reads TGTGCCAGCAGTGCGGTGAACACTGAAGCTTTCTTT. This translates into CASSAVNTEAFF.

Comment on this clonotype: With a much larger clone just one base away, this may be a read error. The CDR3 is CTSRSGTVNSPLHF. The CDR3 DNA follows: TGTACCAGCCGGAGCGGGACAGTTAATTCACCCCTCCACTTT. The chain couples TRBV6-6 to TRBJ1-6; 7 nucleotides agree with TRBD1. Germline assignment: CDR1 MNHNY and CDR2 SVGAGI (reference sequence). The CDR3 sequence is 14 residues long.

The chain has TRBV7-8 and TRBJ2-3; the D is unclear. Germline loops: CDR1 SGHVS, CDR2 FQNEAQ. This CDR3 has 15 amino acids. Trimming shortened V by 7 bases and J by 2 bases, and 16 bases separated the two germline ends. CDR3 sequence reads: CASITGRTTTDTQYF. Here the CDR3 DNA reads TGTGCCAGCATCACCGGCAGGACCACCACAGATACGCAGTATTTT.

This clonotype was recorded at least ten times. This rearrangement joins TRBV10-3 to TRBJ2-1, with 8 nucleotides matching TRBD1. After removal of 8 bases from V and 5 bases from J, the junction contained 11 bases not matched to a gene. The CDR3 has 15 amino acids. Looked up from germline, CDR1 is ENHRY and CDR2 is SYGVKD. In nucleotides, the CDR3 is TGTGCCATCTCAGATAGCAGGGGGCCCGACAATGAGCAGTTCTTC. Amino acid sequence: CAISDSRGPDNEQFF.

This clonotype was seen a handful of times. The chain is built from TRBV6-5 and TRBJ1-2; 9 bases are shared with TRBD1. The CDR3 covers 13 residues. CDR1 and CDR2 (germline): MNHEY, SVGAGI. The trim removed 4 bases at V and 8 bases at J, leaving 5 bases unmatched. CDR3: CASSSGQGNGYTF. In DNA, the CDR3 is TGTGCCAGCAGTTCGGGACAGGGAAACGGCTACACCTTC.

This clonotype showed up just a few times. The rearrangement uses TRBV28 and TRBJ1-5; the D is unclear. V was pared by 3 bases and J by 7 bases, with 10 bases between. The germline V gene has CDR1 MDHEN and CDR2 SYDVKM. This CDR3 is 13 amino acids long. CDR3 DNA sequence: TGTGCCAGCAGTTTCCCGGTACGACAGCCCCAGCATTTT. It is translated as CASSFPVRQPQHF.

The chain links TRBV2 to TRBJ1-1; D is undetermined. The CDR3 totals 12 residues. Germline-derived CDR1 and CDR2 are SNHLY and FYNNEI. Trimming shortened V by 8 bases and J by 3 bases, and 10 bases separated the two germline ends. The CDR3 here is CASSPWDTEAFF. The CDR3 coding sequence is TGTGCCAGCTCCCCATGGGACACTGAAGCTTTCTTT.

The table lists this clonotype with many counts. This chain uses TRBV5-5 with TRBJ2-3; a weak D match, TRBD2 (5 bases). V dropped 1 base and J dropped 2 bases, with 17 bases sitting between them. CDR3 length: 17 amino acids. CDR1 and CDR2 from the germline V gene are SGHKS and YYEKEE (reference sequence). CDR3 bases: TGTGCCAGCAGCTTGAGGAGCACAGCGGCCTACACAGATACGCAGTATTTT. The encoded protein is CASSLRSTAAYTDTQYF.

The chain carries TRBV18 and TRBJ2-3; 9 positions match TRBD2. There are 16 residues in the CDR3. V shed 5 bases and J 2 bases; nucleotides not matched to a gene: 8. Germline CDR1 and CDR2: KGHSH and LQKENI. CDR3 loop: CASSSGSGGTTDTQYF. As DNA, the CDR3 is TGTGCCAGCTCAAGTGGTAGCGGGGGTACCACAGATACGCAGTATTTT.

This clonotype was counted ten times or more. The V call is TRBV7-9, the J call TRBJ1-2; D is undetermined. This CDR3 region has 13 residues. Germline loops: CDR1 SEHNR, CDR2 FQNEAQ (reference sequence). V lost 6 bases, J lost 4 bases, and 12 bases lay in between. The chain's CDR3 is CASSRDGAYGYTF. DNA of the CDR3: TGTGCCAGCAGTCGAGACGGCGCCTATGGCTACACCTTC.

In its sample, this clonotype was seen many times. The genes are TRBV2 and TRBJ2-5; D might be TRBD2 (5 bases). V lost 7 bases and J lost 5, with 14 bases in between. This CDR3 comprises 13 residues. CDR1 and CDR2 from the germline V gene are SNHLY and FYNNEI. CDR3 protein: CASTGEGPETQYF. The CDR3 nucleotides are TGTGCCAGCACCGGGGAAGGTCCGGAGACCCAGTACTTC.

The chain uses TRBV6-2 or TRBV6-3 and TRBJ2-7, with 7 nucleotides matching TRBD1. This CDR3 is 14 amino acids long. Unmatched junction bases numbered 3, after V lost 0 bases and J lost 4 bases. The germline gives CDR1 MNHEY, CDR2 SVGEGT. The DNA for the CDR3 is TGTGCCAGCAGTTACTCCAGGGGGTTATACGAGCAGTACTTC. This encodes CASSYSRGLYEQYF.

The chain carries TRBV28 and TRBJ1-3; tentative D call: TRBD1 (5 bases). CDR1 is MDHEN and CDR2 is SYDVKM in the germline V gene. This CDR3 region has 17 residues. V gave up 5 bases and J gave up 0 bases, with 17 bases separating them. DNA for the CDR3: TGTGCCAGCAGTCCACGTCCCCGGGACGGCTCTGGAAACACCATATATTTT. Translating it yields CASSPRPRDGSGNTIYF.

There are a few counts of this clonotype. V usage is TRBV27 and J usage is TRBJ2-1; D not certain. The CDR3 contains 15 residues. Germline-derived CDR1 and CDR2 are MNHEY and SMNVEV (reference sequence). V was pared by 5 bases and J by 2 bases, with 13 bases between. In DNA, the CDR3 is TGTGCCAGCAGTACCTCGTTGCAGGCCTACAATGAGCAGTTCTTC. Translation gives CASSTSLQAYNEQFF.

This clonotype occurred many times. The V gene is TRBV11-2, the J gene TRBJ2-2; D is undetermined. With 3 bases removed from V and 1 base from J, the gap between germline ends came to 6 bases. The CDR3 has 14 amino acids. CDR1 is SGHAT, CDR2 FQNNGV, per germline. The CDR3 is CASSFGQNTGELFF. DNA of the CDR3: TGTGCCAGCAGCTTCGGGCAGAACACCGGGGAGCTGTTTTTT.

The chain combines TRBV3-1 with TRBJ1-3; no clear D. Germline V gene data show CDR1 as LGHDT and CDR2 as YNNKEL (reference sequence). Between the trimmed V and J ends, which lost 4 bases and 3 bases, there was a span of 7 bases. This CDR3 contains 13 residues. Here the CDR3 DNA reads TGTGCCAGCAGCCTTACAGTTGGAAACACCATATATTTT. Its protein is CASSLTVGNTIYF.

This clonotype was counted between two and nine times. This chain uses TRBV4-3 with TRBJ2-7; D is possibly TRBD1 (6 bases). This CDR3 has 16 amino acids. Trimming removed 0 bases at V and 2 bases at J, with 14 bases between. CDR1 LGHNA and CDR2 YSLEER come from the germline V gene. CDR3 bases: TGCGCCAGCAGCCAAGATATTGGGGGCCGAACCTACGAGCAGTACTTC. Protein product: CASSQDIGGRTYEQYF.

The chain uses TRBV7-6 and TRBJ2-3, with no clear D. Germline V gives CDR1 SGHVS, CDR2 FNYEAQ. The CDR3 is 18 residues long. V was clipped by 3 bases and J by 4 bases, with 23 bases between them. The CDR3 bases are TGTGCCAGCAGCTTCCAATACCCTGACAAGGCGATCCCAGATACGCAGTATTTT. It codes for CASSFQYPDKAIPDTQYF.